Detailed here is one TCR beta chain. Original methodology: How many nucleated cells were present was estimated from reference gene primer amplification. Repertoires were generated with immunoSEQ multiplex PCR, while TCRdb's copy carries only in-frame clones and drops some. The D gene and trimming were derived from the DNA, and the V and J assignments and clone size from that table. The sample lists fewer than 450,000 clones, roughly 86% seen once, with more than 2% in the top ten. V was pared by 0 bases and J by 5 bases, with 7 bases between. CDR3 length: 14 residues. Germline CDR1 and CDR2: LGHDT and YNNKEL (reference sequence). The sample is drawn from a study of blood T cell repertoires in COVID-19.

The sequence came from a woman aged 40-49 years with acute COVID-19. The chain uses TRBV3-1 (or the pseudogene TRBV3-2) and TRBJ2-2; possible D gene TRBD2, 5 bases. The sequencing sample was made of PBMCs or T cells enriched from blood (not recorded which). As DNA, the CDR3 is TGTGCCAGCAGCCAAGATAGGAGGACCGGGGAGCTGTTTTTT. Translating gives CASSQDRRTGELFF.